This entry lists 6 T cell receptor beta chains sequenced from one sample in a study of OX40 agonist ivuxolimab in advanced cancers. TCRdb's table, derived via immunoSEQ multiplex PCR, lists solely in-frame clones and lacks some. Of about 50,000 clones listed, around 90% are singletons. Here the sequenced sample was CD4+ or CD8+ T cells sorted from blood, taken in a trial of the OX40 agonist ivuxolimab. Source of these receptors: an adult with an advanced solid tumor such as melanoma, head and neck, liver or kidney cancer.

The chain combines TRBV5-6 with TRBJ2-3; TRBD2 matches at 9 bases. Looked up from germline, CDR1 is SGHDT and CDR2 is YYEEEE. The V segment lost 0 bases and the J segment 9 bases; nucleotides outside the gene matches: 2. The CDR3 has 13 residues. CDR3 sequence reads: CASSLASGVTQYF. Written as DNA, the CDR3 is TGTGCCAGCAGCTTGGCTAGCGGGGTGACGCAGTATTTT.

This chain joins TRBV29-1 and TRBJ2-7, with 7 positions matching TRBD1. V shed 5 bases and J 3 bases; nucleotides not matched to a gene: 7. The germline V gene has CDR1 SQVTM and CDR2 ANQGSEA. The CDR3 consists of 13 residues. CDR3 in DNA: TGCAGCGTTCTGACAGGGTGGGGCTACGAGCAGTACTTC. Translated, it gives CSVLTGWGYEQYF.

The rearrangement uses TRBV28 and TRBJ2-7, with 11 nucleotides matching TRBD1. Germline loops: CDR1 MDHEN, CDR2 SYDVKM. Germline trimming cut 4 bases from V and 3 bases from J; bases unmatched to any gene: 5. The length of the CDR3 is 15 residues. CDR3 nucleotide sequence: TGTGCCAGCAGTTCTGGGACAGGGGGGTTCTACGAGCAGTACTTC. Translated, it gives CASSSGTGGFYEQYF.

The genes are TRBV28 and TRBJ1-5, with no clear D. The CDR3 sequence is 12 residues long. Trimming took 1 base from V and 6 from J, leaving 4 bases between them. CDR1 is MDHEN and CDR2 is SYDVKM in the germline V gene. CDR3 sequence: CASSLYGQPQHF. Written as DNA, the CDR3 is TGTGCCAGCAGTTTATACGGTCAGCCCCAGCATTTT.

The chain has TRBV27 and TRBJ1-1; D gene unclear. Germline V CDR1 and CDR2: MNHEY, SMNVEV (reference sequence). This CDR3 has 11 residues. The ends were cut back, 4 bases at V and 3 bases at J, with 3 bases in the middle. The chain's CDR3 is CASSSDTEAFF. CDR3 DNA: TGTGCCAGCAGTTCCGACACTGAAGCTTTCTTT.

The CDR3 bases are TGTGCCAGCAGCTCTAACACCGGGGAGCTGTTTTTT. It yields the protein CASSSNTGELFF. This sequence joins TRBV7-6 and TRBJ2-2; D is ambiguous. Trimming cost V 4 bases and J 2 bases, with 2 bases left between them. Germline V lookup: CDR1 SGHVS, CDR2 FNYEAQ. The CDR3 sequence is 12 residues long.